These 20 T cell receptor beta chains originate from one sample sequenced in a study of cytomegalovirus exposure and HLA in healthy donors. Primers: 60 Vbeta forward and 13 Jbeta reverse. Method: immunoSEQ multiplex PCR; TCRdb's copy keeps in-frame clones and lacks some. The sample comprises under 150,000 clones, around three quarters of which are singletons, and 1.5% to 2% rests with the top ten. Sequencing input: PBMCs. The receptors were sampled from a man aged 18-30 years in good health and CMV-seronegative.

This chain connects TRBV28 to TRBJ2-3; 8 bases match TRBD2. Germline CDR1 is MDHEN and CDR2 is SYDVKM. This CDR3 comprises 15 residues. V was clipped by 3 bases and J by 0 bases; unmatched bases: 2. CDR3 region: CASSLLAGSTDTQYF. CDR3 in DNA: TGTGCCAGCAGTTTGTTAGCGGGGAGCACAGATACGCAGTATTTT.

The rearrangement joins TRBV15 to TRBJ1-3; TRBD1 might be the D (5 bases). Trimming stripped 4 bases from V and 0 bases from J, with 13 bases between. The CDR3 loop spans 16 amino acids. The germline V gene encodes CDR1 LNHNV and CDR2 YYDKDF (reference sequence). CDR3 coding DNA: TGTGCCACCAGCAACCTCGACAGCGCCTCTGGAAACACCATATATTTT. It translates to CATSNLDSASGNTIYF.

The J gene is TRBJ2-6, the V gene TRBV28; tentatively, D is TRBD1 (5 bases). The germline V and J ends were trimmed by 3 bases and 2 bases, with 11 bases remaining between them. The germline gives CDR1 MDHEN, CDR2 SYDVKM. This CDR3 comprises 16 residues. In DNA form, the CDR3 reads TGTGCCAGCAGTTTCCTCAGGGCTACTGGGGCCAACGTCCTGACTTTC. Its translation is CASSFLRATGANVLTF.

The chain is built from TRBV18 and TRBJ2-5; D is ambiguous. Trimming cost V 2 bases and J 5 bases, with 12 bases left between them. The CDR3 runs 14 residues. Germline assignment: CDR1 KGHSH and CDR2 LQKENI. CDR3 residues: CASSPYEEGETQYF. The DNA of the CDR3 is TGTGCCAGCTCACCATACGAGGAAGGTGAGACCCAGTACTTC.

This chain connects TRBV4-3 to TRBJ1-5; D may be TRBD1 (6 bases). The CDR3 runs 19 residues. Germline V gene sequence: CDR1 LGHNA, CDR2 YSLEER. Trimming cost V 3 bases and J 0 bases, with 21 bases left between them. The CDR3 sequence is CASSHALAGAGDSNQPQHF. The CDR3 region has the DNA TGCGCCAGCAGCCATGCCTTGGCAGGGGCGGGAGATAGCAATCAGCCCCAGCATTTT.

V usage is TRBV14 and J usage is TRBJ2-3; D might be TRBD1 (5 bases). This CDR3 is built from 18 residues. V was shortened by 3 bases and J by 0 bases, with 19 bases between the two germline ends. The germline V gene encodes CDR1 SGHDN and CDR2 FVKESK. For the CDR3, the DNA is TGTGCCAGCAGCCACAATCCGAGGTGGGGCGAAAGCACAGATACGCAGTATTTT. It is translated as CASSHNPRWGESTDTQYF.

The chain is built from TRBV7-2 and TRBJ2-3, with 8 positions matching TRBD2. The V and J ends lost 5 bases and 5 bases, in that order; junction bases with no gene match: 9. Looked up from germline, CDR1 is SGHTA and CDR2 is FQGNSA. This CDR3 comprises 15 residues. CDR3 loop: CASSPGGGEGDTQYF. The CDR3 DNA reads as TGTGCCAGCAGCCCGGGAGGGGGGGAAGGAGATACGCAGTATTTT.

This chain uses TRBV7-9 with TRBJ1-4; TRBD1 might be the D (6 bases). V lost 3 bases to trimming and J lost 2 bases, with 13 bases between them. Germline assignment: CDR1 SEHNR and CDR2 FQNEAQ (reference sequence). CDR3 length: 16 residues. The CDR3 is CASSFRQQGTNEKLFF. For the CDR3, the DNA is TGTGCCAGCAGCTTCCGACAACAGGGTACTAATGAAAAACTGTTTTTT. The whole variable domain, remainder taken from reference TRBV7-9 and TRBJ1-4, is DTGVSQNPRHKITKRGQNVTFRCDPISEHNRLYWYRQTLGQGPEFLTYFQNEAQLEKSRLLSDRFSAERPKGSFSTLEIQRTEQGDSAMYLCASSFRQQGTNEKLFFGSGTQLSVL.

The chain has TRBV7-9 and TRBJ2-5; 7 nucleotides agree with TRBD2. Per germline, CDR1 SEHNR and CDR2 FQNEAQ (reference sequence). This CDR3 is built from 16 residues. With V trimmed by 5 bases and J by 1 base, 10 bases remained unmatched. CDR3 amino acids: CASSPGTSGVQETQYF. CDR3 DNA sequence: TGTGCCAGCAGCCCAGGCACCAGCGGGGTCCAAGAGACCCAGTACTTC.

The chain joins TRBV27 to TRBJ2-1; weak D call: TRBD2 (5 bases). There are 15 residues in the CDR3. The V gene's germline CDR1 is MNHEY and CDR2 SMNVEV (reference sequence). The ends were cut back, 6 bases at V and 2 bases at J, with 14 bases in the middle. The CDR3 reads CASSYRGLAYNEQFF. DNA for the CDR3: TGTGCCAGCAGCTACCGGGGTCTAGCCTACAATGAGCAGTTCTTC.

The genes are TRBV15 and TRBJ1-4, with TRBD1 matching over 7 bases. The V segment lost 0 bases and the J segment 4 bases; nucleotides outside the gene matches: 5. This CDR3 comprises 16 residues. Germline CDR1 reads LNHNV; CDR2 reads YYDKDF (reference sequence). CDR3 in amino acids: CATSRDNRGDNEKLFF. The CDR3, as DNA: TGTGCCACCAGCAGAGATAACAGGGGTGATAATGAAAAACTGTTTTTT.

V is TRBV2 and J is TRBJ2-3, with a weak D call TRBD1 (6 bases). Germline V lookup: CDR1 SNHLY, CDR2 FYNNEI. CDR3 size: 15 residues. V was trimmed by 6 bases and J by 3 bases, leaving 16 bases between them. CDR3 sequence (DNA): TGTGCCAGCAGACCAGGGGTCACCTATACAGATACGCAGTATTTT. This sequence encodes CASRPGVTYTDTQYF. The full variable domain, its missing parts supplied by reference TRBV2 and TRBJ2-3, is EPEVTQTPSHQVTQMGQEVILRCVPISNHLYFYWYRQILGQKVEFLVSFYNNEISEKSEIFDDQFSVERPDGSNFTLKIRSTKLEDSAMYFCASRPGVTYTDTQYFGPGTRLTVL.

The chain joins TRBV7-9 to TRBJ2-5; D is perhaps TRBD2 (6 bases). With the DNA end fitting TRBJ2-7 better, the J assignment may be wrong. The CDR3 is 14 amino acids. The V gene's germline CDR1 is SEHNR and CDR2 FQNEAQ (reference sequence). The CDR3 loop is CASSGGLPLYEQYF. CDR3 coding DNA: TGTGCCAGCAGCGGGGGACTTCCACTCTACGAGCAGTACTTC.

The chain links TRBV4-2 to TRBJ2-1, with 14 bases matching TRBD2. The ends lost 4 bases at V and 5 bases at J; junction bases unmatched: 7. Germline V gene lookup returns CDR1 LGHNA and CDR2 YNFKEQ. CDR3 length: 17 amino acids. The CDR3 reads CASSRGTSGSGNNEQFF. DNA for the CDR3: TGTGCCAGCAGCCGTGGGACTAGCGGGAGTGGTAACAATGAGCAGTTCTTC.

The chain has TRBV27 and TRBJ2-3; 8 bases match TRBD2. Germline V lookup: CDR1 MNHEY, CDR2 SMNVEV (reference sequence). Losses at the gene ends were 7 bases for V and 6 bases for J; bases not matched to a gene: 6. The CDR3 length is 13 residues. The CDR3 region is CASNSGVSDTQYF. CDR3 coding DNA: TGTGCCAGCAATAGCGGGGTATCGGATACGCAGTATTTT.

This clone was seen only a few times. The chain recombines TRBV4-3 with TRBJ2-7, with 9 bases identical to TRBD2. Germline V gene lookup returns CDR1 LGHNA and CDR2 YSLEER. The CDR3 covers 16 residues. V shed 1 base, J shed 7 bases, and the junction held 11 bases outside the gene matches. DNA for the CDR3: TGCGCCAGCAGCCAAGGTCTAGCGGGAAGCCTCCCAGAGCAGTACTTC. Translating gives CASSQGLAGSLPEQYF.

V usage is TRBV9 and J usage is TRBJ2-1, with 11 nucleotides matching TRBD2. This CDR3 is built from 16 residues. Losses at the gene ends were 4 bases for V and 5 bases for J; bases not matched to a gene: 8. Per germline, CDR1 SGDLS and CDR2 YYNGEE. For the CDR3, the DNA is TGTGCCAGCAGCTATACTAGCGGGAGAGGTCACAATGAGCAGTTCTTC. Translating gives CASSYTSGRGHNEQFF. Variable domain in full (rest from reference TRBV9 and TRBJ2-1): DSGVTQTPKHLITATGQRVTLRCSPRSGDLSVYWYQQSLDQGLQFLIQYYNGEERAKGNILERFSAQQFPDLHSELNLSSLELGDSALYFCASSYTSGRGHNEQFFGPGTRLTVL.

The chain has TRBV27 and TRBJ2-3, with no clear D. Trimming took 8 bases from V and 2 from J, leaving 14 bases between them. Germline V gene data show CDR1 as MNHEY and CDR2 as SMNVEV (reference sequence). The CDR3 is made up of 14 amino acids. CDR3 nucleotide sequence: TGTGCCAGCGCTGCCGCGGCGGTCACAGATACGCAGTATTTT. It specifies CASAAAAVTDTQYF.

The chain uses TRBV15 and TRBJ1-6, with D possibly TRBD1 on 6 matching bases. Germline lookup yields CDR1 LNHNV and CDR2 YYDKDF (reference sequence). The CDR3 is 16 amino acids. Trimming stripped 0 bases from V and 9 bases from J, with 15 bases between. The CDR3 coding sequence is TGTGCCACCAGCAGAGATCGGGCAGGGGTAGGTTCACCCCTCCACTTT. It yields the protein CATSRDRAGVGSPLHF.

This chain connects TRBV19 to TRBJ2-6; maybe TRBD1 (6 bases). CDR1 is LNHDA and CDR2 is SQIVND in the germline V gene (reference sequence). Trimming took 5 bases from V and 2 from J, leaving 19 bases between them. There are 18 residues in the CDR3. The CDR3 sequence: CASSLGIRAGAGANVLTF. CDR3 sequence (DNA): TGTGCCAGTAGTTTAGGTATTCGGGCAGGGGCTGGGGCCAACGTCCTGACTTTC.